The 2 T cell receptor beta chains reported below all come from one sample, sequenced in a study of T cell changes during pregnancy in multiple sclerosis. Repertoires were generated with immunoSEQ multiplex PCR, while TCRdb's copy carries only in-frame clones and drops some. The table has about 74,000 clones, approximately 90% seen once. The source was peripheral blood, collected before pregnancy. The receptors were sampled from a female donor with multiple sclerosis, enrolled in a pregnancy study.

The chain recombines TRBV7-2 with TRBJ2-5; D may be TRBD2 (5 bases). The germline V gene has CDR1 SGHTA and CDR2 FQGNSA. The CDR3 length is 14 residues. The V and J ends lost 2 bases and 4 bases respectively, with 11 bases between them. The CDR3 is CASSLRGSGETQYF. As DNA, the CDR3 is TGTGCCAGCAGCTTAAGAGGGTCCGGAGAGACCCAGTACTTC.

V gene TRBV18 combines with J gene TRBJ1-5; D might be TRBD1 (6 bases). Germline V CDR1 and CDR2: KGHSH, LQKENI. V lost 0 bases, J lost 5 bases, and 14 bases lay in between. CDR3 length: 16 amino acids. The CDR3 region has the DNA TGTGCCAGCTCACCACCGGTGACAGGCTCCGATCAGCCCCAGCATTTT. It codes for CASSPPVTGSDQPQHF. The full variable domain, rest sourced from reference TRBV18 and TRBJ1-5, is NAGVMQNPRHLVRRRGQEARLRCSPMKGHSHVYWYRQLPEEGLKFMVYLQKENIIDESGMPKERFSAEFPKEGPSILRIQQVVRGDSAAYFCASSPPVTGSDQPQHFGDGTRLSIL.